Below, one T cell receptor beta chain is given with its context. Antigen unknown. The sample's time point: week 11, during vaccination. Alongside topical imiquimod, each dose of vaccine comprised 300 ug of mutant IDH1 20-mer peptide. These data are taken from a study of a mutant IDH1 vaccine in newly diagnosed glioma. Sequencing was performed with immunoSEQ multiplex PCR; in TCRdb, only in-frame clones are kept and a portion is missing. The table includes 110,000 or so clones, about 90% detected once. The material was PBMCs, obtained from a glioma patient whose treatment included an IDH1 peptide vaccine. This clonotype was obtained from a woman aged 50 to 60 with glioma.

DNA for the CDR3: TGTGCCAGCTCAACCCTATCGACTGCTAGCACAGATACGCAGTATTTT. It yields the protein CASSTLSTASTDTQYF. This chain links TRBV18 with TRBJ2-3; the D is unclear. The germline V gene has CDR1 KGHSH and CDR2 LQKENI. Trimming took 5 bases from V and 0 from J, leaving 15 bases between them. The CDR3 spans 16 residues.